This passage covers 24 T cell receptor beta chains from one sample sequenced in a study of T-cell memory formation after mild COVID-19. MiXCR, applied by TCRdb to the 5' RACE reads, yields one record per CDR3 protein. Of hundreds of thousands of distinct CDR3 sequences listed, less than 25% are singletons. The material sequenced was PBMCs or a T cell subset sorted from them (not recorded which). These TCRs come from an adult woman who had mild COVID-19 (a few samples of this study predate the infection). Cell type and time point are not known.

This clonotype was recorded at least ten times. At one of its ends the junction is not consistent with the germline gene, which may arise from a read error. This chain connects TRBV5-1 to TRBJ1-1, with D unresolved. This CDR3 has 13 residues. Germline CDR1 and CDR2: SGHRS and YFSETQ. The CDR3 region is CASSLAVNTEAFF. The CDR3 nucleotides read TGTGCCAGCAGCTTGGCAGTGAACACTGAAGCTTTCTTT.

This clonotype was picked up one time. V is TRBV14 and J is TRBJ1-1, with D uncertain. CDR3 length equals 17 residues. The V end lost 3 bases, the J end lost 3 bases, and 20 bases lay between the germline ends. Germline CDR1 reads SGHDN; CDR2 reads FVKESK. This chain's CDR3 is CASSQFTPGSTYTEAFF. CDR3 in DNA: TGTGCCAGCAGCCAGTTCACCCCGGGCTCCACTTACACTGAAGCTTTCTTT. Full variable domain (remainder filled in from reference TRBV14 and TRBJ1-1): EAGVTQFPSHSVIEKGQTVTLRCDPISGHDNLYWYRRVMGKEIKFLLHFVKESKQDESGMPNNRFLAERTGGTYSTLKVQPAELEDSGVYFCASSQFTPGSTYTEAFFGQGTRLTVV.

On this clonotype: The final CDR3 position lacks the conserved phenylalanine or tryptophan, pointing to a likely read error. The rearrangement links TRBV5-1 to TRBJ2-5; D remains unclear. Trimming shortened V by 0 bases and J by 5 bases, and 5 bases separated the two germline ends. Germline CDR1 SGHRS, CDR2 YFSETQ. The CDR3 runs 12 residues. The CDR3 protein is CASSLVWETQYL. The DNA for the CDR3 is TGCGCCAGCAGCTTGGTCTGGGAGACCCAGTACCTC.

With regard to this clonotype: The junction departs from germline at one end; a sequencing error may be responsible. The chain has TRBV18 and TRBJ2-2, with TRBD1 matching 7 bases. Germline V gene data show CDR1 as KGHSH and CDR2 as LQKENI. The CDR3 spans 15 residues. The CDR3 is CARSPRQGDTGELFF. The CDR3, as DNA: TGTGCCAGATCACCTCGACAGGGCGACACCGGGGAGCTGTTTTTT.

The J gene is TRBJ2-7, the V gene TRBV15; TRBD1 is a possible D gene (6 bases). Between the trimmed V and J ends, which lost 1 base and 9 bases, there was a span of 13 bases. CDR3 size: 13 residues. Germline-derived CDR1 and CDR2 are LNHNV and YYDKDF (reference sequence). CDR3 in DNA: TGTGCCACCAGCAGAGGACGGACAGTCGGGCAGTACTTC. The encoded protein is CATSRGRTVGQYF.

This clonotype was seen repeatedly, ten times or more. The J gene is TRBJ2-2, the V gene TRBV6-2 or TRBV6-3; the match to TRBD1 covers 7 bases. With V trimmed by 7 bases and J by 7 bases, 12 bases remained unmatched. The V gene's germline CDR1 is MNHEY and CDR2 SVGEGT. The CDR3 runs 15 residues. The chain's CDR3 is CASNLRQGRGGELFF. CDR3 in DNA: TGTGCCAGCAACCTTAGACAGGGACGAGGCGGGGAGCTGTTTTTT.

V usage is TRBV11-3 and J usage is TRBJ1-5; no reliable D call. V was cut by 1 base and J by 0 bases, with 13 bases left in between. Per germline, CDR1 SGHNT and CDR2 YENEEA. The CDR3 contains 17 residues. The CDR3 protein is CASSLGAENYSNQPQHF. The CDR3 DNA sequence: TGTGCCAGCAGCTTAGGGGCCGAGAATTATAGCAATCAGCCCCAGCATTTT. The entire variable domain, with the rest obtained from reference TRBV11-3 and TRBJ1-5, is as follows: EAGVVQSPRYKIIEKKQPVAFWCNPISGHNTLYWYLQNLGQGPELLIRYENEEAVDDSQLPKDRFSAERLKGVDSTLKIQPAELGDSAVYLCASSLGAENYSNQPQHFGDGTRLSIL.

The table lists this clonotype with a few counts. The genes are TRBV24-1 and TRBJ2-7; no firm D call. Germline-derived CDR1 and CDR2 are KGHDR and SFDVKD. V lost 4 bases and J 0 bases, leaving 15 bases between the germline ends. This CDR3 contains 16 residues. This CDR3 reads CATSDTDSQSSYEQYF. CDR3 nucleotide sequence: TGTGCCACCAGTGACACCGACTCACAGAGCTCCTACGAGCAGTACTTC.

This clonotype was counted only a few times. The V gene is TRBV25-1, the J gene TRBJ2-7; D perhaps matches TRBD1 (6 bases). Germline CDR1 MGHDK, CDR2 SYGVNS. V lost 2 bases and J lost 3, with 32 bases in between. There are 21 residues in the CDR3. The CDR3 here is CASSEPTDRFGARGPHYEQYF. The CDR3 DNA reads as TGTGCCAGCAGTGAACCCACCGACAGGTTCGGAGCAAGGGGTCCACACTACGAGCAGTACTTC.

The gene calls are TRBV12-3 or TRBV12-4 and TRBJ1-1; TRBD1 matches at 8 bases. CDR3 size: 12 residues. J gave up 12 bases and V 5 bases, and 8 bases lay outside the gene matches. CDR3 amino acids: CASSIGQGQSFF. CDR3 DNA sequence: TGTGCCAGCAGTATCGGACAGGGTCAGTCTTTCTTT.

The chain links TRBV7-2 to TRBJ1-2; 7 bases are a match to TRBD1. The J segment lost 5 bases and the V segment lost 1 base, leaving 7 bases of the junction unmatched. The CDR3 runs to 15 residues. Germline-derived CDR1 and CDR2 are SGHTA and FQGNSA. Here the CDR3 reads CASSLVAGTEYGYTF. CDR3 coding DNA: TGTGCCAGCAGCTTAGTCGCCGGGACAGAGTATGGCTACACCTTC.

This chain links TRBV7-7 with TRBJ2-7; D unclear. Germline V gene data show CDR1 as SSHAT and CDR2 as FNYEAQ (reference sequence). This CDR3 has 11 residues. V was clipped by 8 bases and J by 8 bases, with 13 bases between them. The CDR3 loop reads CASRHKRKQYF. DNA of the CDR3: TGTGCCAGCCGTCACAAGAGAAAGCAGTACTTC.

In its sample, this clonotype was seen a few times. This rearrangement joins TRBV24-1 to TRBJ1-5, with D perhaps matching TRBD1 (5 bases). Germline V gives CDR1 KGHDR, CDR2 SFDVKD. With 9 bases removed from V and 3 bases from J, the gap between germline ends came to 11 bases. CDR3 length equals 13 residues. The CDR3 DNA reads TGTGCCACCGAGACAGATTACAATCAGCCCCAGCATTTT. Its translation is CATETDYNQPQHF.

Only a few counts were recorded for this clonotype. This chain connects TRBV24-1 to TRBJ2-1, with 10 bases identical to TRBD2. Trimming cost V 5 bases and J 7 bases; bases outside gene matches: 7. The CDR3 totals 15 residues. Germline lookup yields CDR1 KGHDR and CDR2 SFDVKD. CDR3 DNA: TGTGCCACCAGTGTCTCTAGCGGGAGACTAAATGAGCAGTTCTTC. Amino acid sequence: CATSVSSGRLNEQFF.

This clonotype came up a few times. The chain combines TRBV5-1 with TRBJ2-5, with 12 bases identical to TRBD1. CDR1 and CDR2 (germline): SGHRS, YFSETQ. Trimming took 7 bases from V and 4 from J; bases not matched to a gene: 8. The CDR3 is made up of 15 amino acids. The CDR3 spells CASRDRGLEGETQYF. DNA of the CDR3: TGCGCCAGCCGGGACAGGGGGCTTGAAGGAGAGACCCAGTACTTC.

The rearrangement joins TRBV5-1 to TRBJ1-1; no reliable D call. Germline CDR1 SGHRS, CDR2 YFSETQ. Trimming removed 4 bases at V and 1 base at J, with 8 bases between. The CDR3 runs to 13 residues. CDR3: CASSRSWNTEAFF. The CDR3 coding sequence is TGCGCCAGCAGCCGGAGCTGGAACACTGAAGCTTTCTTT. Combining the CDR3 with reference TRBV5-1 and TRBJ1-1 gives the whole variable domain KAGVTQTPRYLIKTRGQQVTLSCSPISGHRSVSWYQQTPGQGLQFLFEYFSETQRNKGNFPGRFSGRQFSNSRSEMNVSTLELGDSALYLCASSRSWNTEAFFGQGTRLTVV.

The table lists this clonotype with many counts. This chain links TRBV3-1 with TRBJ2-2; D unresolved. The CDR3 has 14 amino acids. V was cut by 1 base and J by 3 bases, with 6 bases left in between. The germline gives CDR1 LGHDT, CDR2 YNNKEL (reference sequence). CDR3 nucleotide sequence: TGTGCCAGCAGCCAAGCGGGCTACACCGGGGAGCTGTTTTTT. Its protein is CASSQAGYTGELFF.

This clonotype was detected a few times. The chain has TRBV5-1 and TRBJ2-7; TRBD2 aligns across 9 bases. The germline gives CDR1 SGHRS, CDR2 YFSETQ. The CDR3 is 15 residues long. V lost 0 bases and J lost 5; bases outside the gene matches: 6. The CDR3 sequence: CASSLEPGLAHEQYF. The CDR3 DNA reads TGCGCCAGCAGCTTGGAGCCGGGACTAGCACACGAGCAGTACTTC.

This clonotype was seen only once. The DNA for the CDR3 is TGTGCCAGCAGCCGGGGGTCCGTCTACGAGCAGTACTTC. Protein product: CASSRGSVYEQYF. The V gene is TRBV14, the J gene TRBJ2-7; either TRBD1 or TRBD2 may fit D (5 bases each). Trimming pared 4 bases from V and 3 bases from J, leaving 10 bases between. The germline CDR1 and CDR2 sequences are SGHDN and FVKESK. This CDR3 has 13 amino acids.

This clonotype appeared a few times. This rearrangement joins TRBV10-3 to TRBJ1-6, with D possibly matching TRBD1 (5 bases). Germline CDR1 and CDR2: ENHRY and SYGVKD. The CDR3 covers 13 residues. V lost 9 bases to trimming and J lost 8 bases, with 14 bases between them. The CDR3 spells CAMAGTSDSPLHF. The CDR3 DNA sequence: TGTGCCATGGCCGGGACCTCCGATTCACCCCTCCACTTT.

The chain has TRBV15 and TRBJ2-1, with a tentative D call TRBD2 (6 bases). The CDR3 length is 16 residues. CDR1 and CDR2 from the germline V gene are LNHNV and YYDKDF (reference sequence). The germline V and J ends were trimmed by 0 bases and 5 bases, with 14 bases remaining between them. The CDR3 DNA is TGTGCCACCAGCAGAGATATGGAACTAGCAAACAATGAGCAGTTCTTC. Translated: CATSRDMELANNEQFF. Looking up the rest from reference TRBV15 and TRBJ2-1 gives the full variable domain: DAMVIQNPRYQVTQFGKPVTLSCSQTLNHNVMYWYQQKSSQAPKLLFHYYDKDFNNEADTPDNFQSRRPNTSFCFLDIRSPGLGDTAMYLCATSRDMELANNEQFFGPGTRLTVL.

There are a few counts of this clonotype. This sequence joins TRBV11-1 and TRBJ2-7, with D perhaps matching TRBD1 (6 bases). The CDR3 contains 13 residues. Trimming pared 8 bases from V and 5 bases from J, leaving 16 bases between. Looked up from germline, CDR1 is SGHAT and CDR2 is FQDESV (reference sequence). Written as DNA, the CDR3 is TGTGCCAGCGCGATACAGGGCGGTAACGAGCAGTACTTC. Its protein is CASAIQGGNEQYF.

The V call is TRBV7-7, the J call TRBJ2-3, with D tentatively TRBD1 or TRBD2 (5 bases each). Germline V lookup: CDR1 SSHAT, CDR2 FNYEAQ (reference sequence). The CDR3 loop spans 17 amino acids. The germline V and J ends were trimmed by 1 base and 1 base, with 15 bases remaining between them. In nucleotides, the CDR3 is TGTGCCAGCAGCTTAGTCCTACCCGGGACCGGCACAGATACGCAGTATTTT. This encodes CASSLVLPGTGTDTQYF.

In its sample, this clonotype was seen a few times. The chain combines TRBV12-3 or TRBV12-4 with TRBJ2-5; unclear D gene. V lost 4 bases to trimming and J lost 0 bases, with 9 bases between them. The CDR3 has 14 residues. As DNA, the CDR3 is TGTGCCAGCAGTTGGGGATATAACCAAGAGACCCAGTACTTC. It yields the protein CASSWGYNQETQYF.